The 17 T cell receptor beta chains presented below share a single source sample, sequenced in a study of cytomegalovirus exposure and HLA in healthy donors. 13 Jbeta primers and 60 Vbeta primers were used for the PCR. Measured with immunoSEQ multiplex PCR; TCRdb has only the in-frame clones, and not every one. This sample carries about 120,000 clones, about 69% of them seen once, and the ten largest clones take about 1.6%. The sequencing sample was made of PBMCs. These receptors were collected from a woman between 18 and 29 years old in good health and CMV-seronegative.

The chain combines TRBV30 with TRBJ1-2; D might be TRBD1 (5 bases). The CDR3 contains 15 residues. In germline, CDR1 is GTSNPN, CDR2 SVGIG (reference sequence). V was pared by 8 bases and J by 7 bases, with 26 bases between. The CDR3 nucleotides are TGTGCCACCTTGACAGTTAGAATTGGGGCGAGTGGCTACACCTTC. As protein: CATLTVRIGASGYTF.

The chain combines TRBV7-8 with TRBJ2-6, with a possible D match to TRBD1 (6 bases). V was trimmed by 4 bases and J by 0 bases, leaving 13 bases between them. The germline V gene encodes CDR1 SGHVS and CDR2 FQNEAQ. The CDR3 extends over 17 amino acids. CDR3 sequence (DNA): TGTGCCAGCAGCTCTCCAGGGGTAAGCTCTGGGGCCAACGTCCTGACTTTC. Amino acid sequence: CASSSPGVSSGANVLTF.

The chain links TRBV9 to TRBJ2-2; 9 bases agree with TRBD1. The CDR3 sequence is 14 residues long. After removal of 3 bases from V and 5 bases from J, the junction contained 2 bases not matched to a gene. Germline assignment: CDR1 SGDLS and CDR2 YYNGEE. CDR3 DNA sequence: TGTGCCAGCAGCGCACAGGGGGCGACCGGGGAGCTGTTTTTT. Its translation is CASSAQGATGELFF.

This clone has only a few counts. The gene calls are TRBV6-1 and TRBJ1-5, with D hard to call. This CDR3 comprises 17 residues. Germline CDR1 and CDR2: MNHNS and SASEGT. V lost 2 bases and J 1 base, leaving 15 bases between the germline ends. Written as DNA, the CDR3 is TGTGCCAGCAGTGAAAATACCGCTCGACTGAGCAATCAGCCCCAGCATTTT. Protein: CASSENTARLSNQPQHF.

The chain links TRBV5-1 to TRBJ2-2; D is unclear. The CDR3 consists of 15 residues. The germline CDR1 and CDR2 sequences are SGHRS and YFSETQ. Trimming removed 4 bases from V and 1 base from J, with 11 bases in between. The CDR3 reads CASSPIKLNTGELFF. The CDR3, as DNA: TGCGCCAGCAGCCCAATAAAGCTGAACACCGGGGAGCTGTTTTTT.

A few counts support this clone. The V and J genes are TRBV5-4 and TRBJ1-4; D perhaps matches TRBD1 (5 bases). CDR3 length equals 15 residues. The V end lost 5 bases, the J end lost 2 bases, and 13 bases lay between the germline ends. Germline-derived CDR1 and CDR2 are SGHNT and YYREEE (reference sequence). Here the CDR3 DNA reads TGTGCCAGCAGACTGGGGGGGGAGACTAATGAAAAACTGTTTTTT. This sequence encodes CASRLGGETNEKLFF.

V is TRBV5-6 and J is TRBJ2-7; 7 bases align to TRBD1. Losses at the gene ends were 0 bases for V and 5 bases for J; bases not matched to a gene: 8. There are 15 residues in the CDR3. The germline CDR1 and CDR2 sequences are SGHDT and YYEEEE. The CDR3 sequence is CASSLVLGQLNEQYF. In DNA, the CDR3 is TGTGCCAGCAGCTTGGTTTTGGGACAGCTGAACGAGCAGTACTTC.

The V and J genes are TRBV28 and TRBJ1-1, with 7 bases aligning to TRBD1. The germline V gene has CDR1 MDHEN and CDR2 SYDVKM. The CDR3 is 14 amino acids. The V and J ends lost 6 bases and 0 bases, in that order; junction bases with no gene match: 4. The CDR3 spells CASRMGQLNTEAFF. For the CDR3, the DNA is TGTGCCAGCAGGATGGGACAGCTGAACACTGAAGCTTTCTTT. The full variable domain, its missing parts supplied by reference TRBV28 and TRBJ1-1, is DVKVTQSSRYLVKRTGEKVFLECVQDMDHENMFWYRQDPGLGLRLIYFSYDVKMKEKGDIPEGYSVSREKKERFSLILESASTNQTSMYLCASRMGQLNTEAFFGQGTRLTVV.

V gene TRBV2 combines with J gene TRBJ2-5; D remains ambiguous. Germline V lookup: CDR1 SNHLY, CDR2 FYNNEI. The CDR3 is 16 residues long. Trimming stripped 1 base from V and 5 bases from J, with 17 bases between. The CDR3 nucleotides read TGTGCCAGCAGTGAAGGTGTTGTTGAGACCAGGGAGACCCAGTACTTC. It specifies CASSEGVVETRETQYF.

The chain has TRBV5-1 and TRBJ2-2; a possible D gene is TRBD2 (5 bases). Germline V gene lookup returns CDR1 SGHRS and CDR2 YFSETQ. V lost 0 bases, J lost 5 bases, and 5 bases lay in between. This CDR3 contains 13 residues. Here the CDR3 DNA reads TGCGCCAGCAGCTTGGGAGGGACCGGGGAGCTGTTTTTT. Translated: CASSLGGTGELFF. Using reference TRBV5-1 and TRBJ2-2 for the parts outside the CDR3, the full variable domain is KAGVTQTPRYLIKTRGQQVTLSCSPISGHRSVSWYQQTPGQGLQFLFEYFSETQRNKGNFPGRFSGRQFSNSRSEMNVSTLELGDSALYLCASSLGGTGELFFGEGSRLTVL.

The rearrangement uses TRBV6-5 and TRBJ2-7, with 9 bases lining up with TRBD1. This CDR3 is built from 15 residues. V lost 5 bases to trimming and J lost 3 bases; unmatched junction nucleotides: 8. Per the germline V gene, CDR1 is MNHEY and CDR2 is SVGAGI. The CDR3, as DNA: TGTGCCAGCAGTCGAAGCCCGGGACAGGGCTACGAGCAGTACTTC. It encodes CASSRSPGQGYEQYF.

The chain recombines TRBV28 with TRBJ1-6; TRBD1 agrees at 9 bases. The germline gives CDR1 MDHEN, CDR2 SYDVKM. V dropped 2 bases and J dropped 0; count of bases not matched to a gene: 5. CDR3 length equals 18 residues. The CDR3 DNA follows: TGTGCCAGCAGTTTAGGGCGACAGGGGGGCTCCTATAATTCACCCCTCCACTTT. It translates to CASSLGRQGGSYNSPLHF.

The sample holds a few counts of this clone. The chain has TRBV29-1 and TRBJ1-1; D unclear. The V end was cut by 4 bases, the J end by 1 base, with 19 bases between. Per the germline V gene, CDR1 is SQVTM and CDR2 is ANQGSEA. This CDR3 comprises 16 residues. CDR3 loop: CSVGEGAFTQNTEAFF. In nucleotides, the CDR3 is TGCAGCGTTGGGGAGGGAGCTTTTACGCAGAACACTGAAGCTTTCTTT.

The genes are TRBV7-3 and TRBJ1-1; a weak D match, TRBD1 (6 bases). In germline, CDR1 is SGHTA, CDR2 FQGTGA. V was pared by 2 bases and J by 5 bases, with 9 bases between. This CDR3 has 13 amino acids. The CDR3 nucleotides are TGTGCCAGCAGCTTACTAGGGGGAACTGAAGCTTTCTTT. It encodes CASSLLGGTEAFF.

The V call is TRBV9, the J call TRBJ1-4; TRBD1 is a possible D gene (5 bases). The V end lost 7 bases, the J end lost 8 bases, and 15 bases lay between the germline ends. Germline loops: CDR1 SGDLS, CDR2 YYNGEE. The CDR3 consists of 13 residues. Here the CDR3 DNA reads TGTGCCAGCCGCGAGGGGAATCGGGAAAAACTGTTTTTT. It is translated as CASREGNREKLFF.

The V call is TRBV7-9, the J call TRBJ1-3, with D perhaps TRBD1 (5 bases). The CDR3 has 14 amino acids. Trimming removed 10 bases at V and 4 bases at J, with 17 bases between. The germline gives CDR1 SEHNR, CDR2 FQNEAQ (reference sequence). Here the CDR3 reads CATRQPTHGNTIYF. The CDR3 DNA sequence: TGTGCCACTCGACAGCCTACCCACGGAAACACCATATATTTT.

V and J are TRBV29-1 and TRBJ1-1; D is perhaps TRBD1 (5 bases). V lost 2 bases to trimming and J lost 0 bases, with 7 bases between them. Germline V gene lookup returns CDR1 SQVTM and CDR2 ANQGSEA. The CDR3 runs to 13 residues. The CDR3 spells CSVETGLNTEAFF. CDR3 DNA: TGCAGCGTTGAAACAGGACTGAACACTGAAGCTTTCTTT.